The 8 T cell receptor beta chains presented below share a single source sample, sequenced in a study of T-cell reconstitution after alpha-beta-depleted transplantation in children. A TCRbeta library incorporating unique molecular identifiers was prepared. TCRdb used MiXCR to reprocess the PCR reads, holding one entry per CDR3 protein. The sample yields 150,000 to 200,000 distinct CDR3 sequences, 5% to 6.5% seen once. Specimen: PBMCs, collected before TCRalphabeta/CD19-depleted stem cell transplant. The receptors stem from a girl under two years old with combined immunodeficiency, due to receive a stem cell transplant.

In this sample, this clonotype turned up many times. This sequence joins TRBV27 and TRBJ2-7, with TRBD1 identical over 8 bases. Trimming cost V 6 bases and J 6 bases; bases outside gene matches: 7. The CDR3 sequence is 13 residues long. CDR1 and CDR2 (germline): MNHEY, SMNVEV (reference sequence). Here the CDR3 DNA reads TGTGCCAGCAGACGGACAGGGCTCAGCGAGCAGTACTTC. Residues: CASRRTGLSEQYF.

The table lists this clonotype with many counts. The V call is TRBV20-1, the J call TRBJ1-3; D unclear. Germline CDR1 DFQATT, CDR2 SNEGSKA (reference sequence). The V gene lost 4 bases and the J gene lost 2 bases, with 12 bases spanning the gap. This CDR3 comprises 14 residues. The CDR3 loop reads CSAKGVVAGNTIYF. Written as DNA, the CDR3 is TGCAGTGCTAAGGGAGTAGTGGCTGGAAACACCATATATTTT.

This clonotype appeared many times. The chain carries TRBV13 and TRBJ1-1; maybe TRBD1 (5 bases). CDR1 PRHDT and CDR2 FYEKMQ come from the germline V gene (reference sequence). The CDR3 length is 14 residues. V gave up 3 bases and J gave up 1 base, with 9 bases separating them. The CDR3 spells CASSFREPNTEAFF. In DNA, the CDR3 is TGTGCCAGCAGCTTCAGGGAACCGAACACTGAAGCTTTCTTT. The variable domain in full, completed from reference TRBV13 and TRBJ1-1, reads AAGVIQSPRHLIKEKRETATLKCYPIPRHDTVYWYQQGPGQDPQFLISFYEKMQSDKGSIPDRFSAQQFSDYHSELNMSSLELGDSALYFCASSFREPNTEAFFGQGTRLTVV.

This clonotype was counted ten times or more. This chain links TRBV7-3 with TRBJ2-1; 7 bases line up with TRBD2. With V trimmed by 2 bases and J by 11 bases, 12 bases remained unmatched. CDR3 length: 15 amino acids. The germline gives CDR1 SGHTA, CDR2 FQGTGA. The CDR3 DNA follows: TGTGCCAGCAGCTTAGGGACTACCCCGCCCAAGCAGCAGTTCTTC. Its protein product is CASSLGTTPPKQQFF.

This clonotype showed up many times. The chain uses TRBV7-3 and TRBJ1-1; the D is unclear. V was pared by 0 bases and J by 1 base, with 6 bases between. This CDR3 is 14 amino acids long. Germline V gene lookup returns CDR1 SGHTA and CDR2 FQGTGA. The CDR3 DNA sequence: TGTGCCAGCAGCTTAACTGAGGGGAACACTGAAGCTTTCTTT. Protein sequence: CASSLTEGNTEAFF.

This clonotype was observed a handful of times. The CDR3 spells CASSVGGSDLNEQFF. The DNA for the CDR3 is TGTGCCAGCAGCGTAGGCGGGAGTGATCTCAATGAGCAGTTCTTC. The chain links TRBV9 to TRBJ2-1; 7 bases fit TRBD2. CDR3 size: 15 residues. The V segment lost 0 bases and the J segment 6 bases; nucleotides outside the gene matches: 6. CDR1 and CDR2 (germline): SGDLS, YYNGEE.

This clonotype was picked up many times. The chain's CDR3 is CASSLVRGGTDTQYF. As DNA, the CDR3 is TGTGCCAGCAGCTTGGTGCGGGGGGGCACAGATACGCAGTATTTT. V usage is TRBV5-6 and J usage is TRBJ2-3, with 8 bases aligning to TRBD2. Trimming at V came to 0 bases and at J to 1 base, leaving 1 base not matched to a gene. The CDR3 extends over 15 amino acids. The V gene's germline CDR1 is SGHDT and CDR2 YYEEEE.

This clonotype was recorded many times. This sequence joins TRBV9 and TRBJ1-6; D remains unclear. The CDR3 is 12 residues long. The V and J ends lost 0 bases and 13 bases respectively, with 8 bases between them. Germline V gives CDR1 SGDLS, CDR2 YYNGEE. CDR3 in amino acids: CASSVDGAPLHF. CDR3 nucleotide sequence: TGTGCCAGCAGCGTAGACGGCGCCCCCCTCCACTTT.